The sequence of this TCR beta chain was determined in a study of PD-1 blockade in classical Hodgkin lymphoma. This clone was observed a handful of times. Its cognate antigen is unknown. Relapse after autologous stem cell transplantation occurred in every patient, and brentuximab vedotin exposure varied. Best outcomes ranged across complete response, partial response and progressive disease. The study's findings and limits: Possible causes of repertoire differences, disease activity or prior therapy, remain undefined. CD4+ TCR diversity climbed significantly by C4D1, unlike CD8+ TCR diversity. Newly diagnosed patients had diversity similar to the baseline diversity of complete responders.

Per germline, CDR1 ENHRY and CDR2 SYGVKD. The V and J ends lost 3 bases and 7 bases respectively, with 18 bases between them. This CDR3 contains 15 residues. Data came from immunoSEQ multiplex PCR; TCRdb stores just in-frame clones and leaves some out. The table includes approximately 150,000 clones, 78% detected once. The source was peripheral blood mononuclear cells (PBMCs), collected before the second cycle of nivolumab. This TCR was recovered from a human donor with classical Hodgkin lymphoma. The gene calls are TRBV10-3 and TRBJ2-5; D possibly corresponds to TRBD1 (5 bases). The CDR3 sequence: CAISDSSGRALTQYF. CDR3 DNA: TGTGCCATCAGTGATTCTTCGGGCAGGGCGTTGACCCAGTACTTC.